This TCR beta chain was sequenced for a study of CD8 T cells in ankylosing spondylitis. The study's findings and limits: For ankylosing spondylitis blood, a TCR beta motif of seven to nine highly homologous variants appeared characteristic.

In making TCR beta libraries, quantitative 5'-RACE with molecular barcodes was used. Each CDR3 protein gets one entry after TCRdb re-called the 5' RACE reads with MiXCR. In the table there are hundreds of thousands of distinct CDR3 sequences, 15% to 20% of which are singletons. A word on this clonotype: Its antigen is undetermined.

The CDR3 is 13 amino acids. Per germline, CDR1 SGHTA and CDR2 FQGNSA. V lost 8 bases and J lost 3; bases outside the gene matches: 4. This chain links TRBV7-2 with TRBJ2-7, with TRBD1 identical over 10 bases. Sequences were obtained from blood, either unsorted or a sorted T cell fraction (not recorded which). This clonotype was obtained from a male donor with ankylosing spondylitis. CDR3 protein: CASEGTGDYEQYF. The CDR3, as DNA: TGTGCCAGCGAAGGGACAGGGGACTACGAGCAGTACTTC. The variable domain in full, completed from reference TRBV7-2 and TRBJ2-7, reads GAGVSQSPSNKVTEKGKDVELRCDPISGHTALYWYRQSLGQGLEFLIYFQGNSAPDKSGLPSDRFSAERTGGSVSTLTIQRTQQEDSAVYLCASEGTGDYEQYFGPGTRLTVT.